Below, one T cell receptor (beta chain) is given with its context. The clone's antigen remains unknown. The input lacks base qualities; no much larger clone sits a single base away. The sample comes from a study of identical twins (dated by TCRdb to the mid-2010s). Study-level background: To test whether fetal clonotypes persist, the study used deep sequencing on TCR alpha and beta repertoires from monozygotic twins, unrelated adults of various ages, and cord blood. To rule out contamination, the twin experiments were replicated at different times with different library preparation protocols. The paper's findings and limits, for the study overall: Abundant cord blood beta clonotypes had fewer insertions, young adult naive repertoires showed a similar but weaker trend, and memory repertoires showed no such trend. Recombination models systematically underestimated out-of-frame TCR alpha sharing in monozygotic twins but agreed with sharing between unrelated individuals. Compared with coincidental sharing between unrelated individuals, an excess of low generation-probability sequences was observed among out-of-frame TCR alpha sequences shared between twins. Zero-insertion analyses could be partly confounded by invariant T cells such as MAIT and iNKT, though diverse VJ usage argued against such confounding for most clonotypes. Because the same donors could not be followed over many years, conclusions were based on cross-sectional statistical analysis. Excess twin sharing in beta out-of-frame sequences was weaker because fewer shared sequences lowered the signal-to-noise ratio.

Libraries were prepared through 5' RACE. Instrument used: Illumina HiSeq 2000. A universal primer binding site was introduced by template switching, and a unique molecular identifier was present in the final cDNA, enabling accurate counting of TCR cDNA molecules. Specific primers in the conserved constant-segment region were used to synthesize first-strand cDNA for TCR alpha and beta chains. Each cDNA library was double barcoded, with a SMART-Mk sample barcode plus Illumina barcodes, to control for contamination. TruSeq adapter sequences along with Illumina sample barcodes were introduced in two successive PCR steps. The TCR alpha and beta cDNA libraries were sequenced on the Illumina HiSeq platform using custom primers. The original pipeline was this. Unique molecular identifiers were extracted from raw reads with MiGEC, and CDR3 positions were determined with MiXCR. For each individual, recombination models were inferred using an EM algorithm with the repgenHMM and IGoR tools. The tcR package in R was used for shared clonotype analysis, with sharing normalized by the product of cloneset sizes. To study raw recombination free of thymic and clonal selection effects, out-of-frame nonproductive sequences were analyzed. The public sequencing data were trimmed at Q25 with fastp and processed into clonotypes with MiXCR by TCRdb, which kept only in-frame beta chains. When rows share a CDR3 protein, they turn into one entry using the most common DNA and genes. For this entry, the V and J calls and clone size follow TCRdb and not the study's own pipeline. For this sample there are 200,000 to 250,000 distinct CDR3 sequences; about an eighth appear just once. Jointly, the top ten make up 4% of the sample.

Every donor was a healthy Caucasian. Three pairs of female monozygotic twins, all aged about 18 to 29 years, were included in the twin cohort. Miltenyi CD45RO+ enrichment and human naive T-cell isolation kits were used to isolate memory (CD45RO+) and naive T cells from PBMC. Clipping removes 6 bases from V and 2 bases from J, with 6 as the unmatched junction base count. The CDR3 contains 16 residues, cysteine and phenylalanine counted. Only CDR3 DNA remains: 48 bases, in frame from the first base. CDR1 and CDR2 were assigned from the germline V gene as MGHDK and SYGVNS. The same sample was also studied in work on yellow fever vaccine responses in identical twins. The second study's authors report: According to the authors, the vaccine-induced T cell response in identical twins seemed to be partly convergent and partly specific to each individual. In identical twins, the study followed T cell clones that responded to the vaccine with precision.

This receptor was obtained from a woman aged 18-29 years in good health. The rearrangement combines TRBV25-1 with TRBJ2-6; a stretch of 8 junction bases matches TRBD1. The specimen was memory (CD45RO+) T cells sorted from blood. The sample's cell subset or site label, decoded: CD45RO+ enriched T cells. The CDR3 protein: CASRTTGGTGANVLTF. DNA sequence: TGTGCCAGCAGAACTACAGGGGGAACTGGGGCCAACGTCCTGACTTTC.